This T cell receptor (beta chain) was recovered during a study of CD8+ T cells in alopecia areata. Study outcomes and limitations: Scalp lesions, especially in alopecia totalis/universalis, had higher clonality than normal scalp.

It was cDNA, reverse transcribed from extracted RNA, that served as the sequencing template. The data were produced by immunoSEQ multiplex PCR, yet TCRdb's version contains in-frame clones alone and is incomplete. The repertoire has around 34,000 clones, 55% of them found once; the top ten carry 40%. CDR3 length equals 15 residues. Germline CDR1 LGHNA, CDR2 YSLEER. V lost 2 bases and J lost 6; bases outside the gene matches: 6. PBMC-derived CD4+ and CD8+ T cells were sorted. Regarding this clone: The antigen is unknown.

The TCR originated in a human donor with alopecia areata. This chain joins TRBV4-3 and TRBJ2-7, with TRBD2 matching 11 bases. Sequencing was performed on NKG2D-high CD8+ T cells sorted from blood. CDR3 protein: CASSQYSGGGVEQYF. The CDR3 region has the DNA TGCGCCAGCAGCCAATATAGCGGGGGGGGAGTCGAGCAGTACTTC.